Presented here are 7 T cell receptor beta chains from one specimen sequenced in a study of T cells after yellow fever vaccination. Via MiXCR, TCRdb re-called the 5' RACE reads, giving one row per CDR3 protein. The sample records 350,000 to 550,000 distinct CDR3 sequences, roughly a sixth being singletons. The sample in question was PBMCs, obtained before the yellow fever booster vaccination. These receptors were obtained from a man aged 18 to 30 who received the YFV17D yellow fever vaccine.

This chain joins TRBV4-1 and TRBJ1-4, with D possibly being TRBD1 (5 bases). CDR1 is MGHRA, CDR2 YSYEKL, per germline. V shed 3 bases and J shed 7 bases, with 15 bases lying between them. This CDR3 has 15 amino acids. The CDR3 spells CASSHGGGSGEKLFF. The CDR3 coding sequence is TGCGCCAGCAGCCATGGGGGGGGGAGCGGTGAAAAACTGTTTTTT.

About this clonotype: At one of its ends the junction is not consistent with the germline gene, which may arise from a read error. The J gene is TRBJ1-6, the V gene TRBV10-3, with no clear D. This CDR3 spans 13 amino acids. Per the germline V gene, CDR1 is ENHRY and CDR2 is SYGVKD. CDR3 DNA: TGTGCCATCGGTGACTCAACCAGTTCACCCCTCCACTTT. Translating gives CAIGDSTSSPLHF.

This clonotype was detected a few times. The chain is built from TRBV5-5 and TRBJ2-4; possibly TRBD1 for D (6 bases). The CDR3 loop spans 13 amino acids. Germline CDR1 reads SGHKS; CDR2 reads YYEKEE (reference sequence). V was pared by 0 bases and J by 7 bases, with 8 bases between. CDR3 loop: CASSLARGNIQYF. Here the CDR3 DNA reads TGTGCCAGCAGCTTGGCCAGGGGTAACATTCAGTACTTC.

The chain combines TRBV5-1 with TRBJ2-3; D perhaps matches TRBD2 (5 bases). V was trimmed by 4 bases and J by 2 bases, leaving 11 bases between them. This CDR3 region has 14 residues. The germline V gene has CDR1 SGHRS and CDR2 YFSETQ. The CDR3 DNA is TGCGCCAGCAGCCAGGACTTCCCCACAGATACGCAGTATTTT. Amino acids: CASSQDFPTDTQYF.

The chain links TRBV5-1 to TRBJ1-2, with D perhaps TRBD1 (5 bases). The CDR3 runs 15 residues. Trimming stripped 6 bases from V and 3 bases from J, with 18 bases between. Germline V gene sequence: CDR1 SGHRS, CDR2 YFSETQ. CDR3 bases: TGCGCCAGCACCGGGGGGGATCGAGTTGACTATGGCTACACCTTC. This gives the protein CASTGGDRVDYGYTF.

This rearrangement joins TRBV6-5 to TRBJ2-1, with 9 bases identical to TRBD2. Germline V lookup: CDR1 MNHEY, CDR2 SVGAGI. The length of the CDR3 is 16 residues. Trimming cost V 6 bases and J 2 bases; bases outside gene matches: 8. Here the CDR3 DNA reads TGTGCCAGCAGCCCCATAAGCGGGGGGCCCTACAATGAGCAGTTCTTC. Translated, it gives CASSPISGGPYNEQFF.

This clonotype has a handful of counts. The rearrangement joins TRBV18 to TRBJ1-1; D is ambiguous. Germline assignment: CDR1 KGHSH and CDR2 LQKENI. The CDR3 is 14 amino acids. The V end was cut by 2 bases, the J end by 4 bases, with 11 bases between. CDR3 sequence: CASSPYTPGTEAFF. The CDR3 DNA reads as TGTGCCAGCTCACCATACACACCCGGCACTGAAGCTTTCTTT.